The 9 T cell receptor beta chains given below trace back to one sample, sequenced in a study of blood T cells in healthy people across ages. With a J-beta primer mix and a sample-barcoded 5' primer, a second PCR ran about 7 to 11 cycles. TCRdb reprocessed the 5' RACE reads via MiXCR and lists one record per CDR3 protein. The sample has about 930,000 distinct CDR3 sequences; around 29% are singletons. The sample also formed part of further work on T cells of mothers and their children.

The sequencing sample was made of blood. The receptors were sampled from a woman between 40 and 50 years old in good health.

This clonotype was detected only a few times. The genes are TRBV3-1 and TRBJ2-7; D gene uncertain. The CDR3 consists of 12 residues. V lost 1 base and J lost 5, with 6 bases in between. Per the germline V gene, CDR1 is LGHDT and CDR2 is YNNKEL (reference sequence). The CDR3 bases are TGTGCCAGCAGCCAAGGGTACAACGAGCAGTACTTC. Its translation: CASSQGYNEQYF.

This chain connects TRBV5-1 to TRBJ2-7, with D perhaps matching TRBD1 (6 bases). This CDR3 is 14 amino acids long. The V end was cut by 1 base, the J end by 4 bases, with 12 bases between. Germline V CDR1 and CDR2: SGHRS, YFSETQ. The chain's CDR3 is CASSLLTGSYEQYF. Here the CDR3 DNA reads TGCGCCAGCAGCTTGTTAACAGGGTCGTACGAGCAGTACTTC.

This clonotype came up a few times. V is TRBV12-3 or TRBV12-4 and J is TRBJ1-2; a possible D gene is TRBD1 (6 bases). This CDR3 contains 11 residues. Trimming left V 4 bases short and J 12 bases short, with 12 bases between. The CDR3 reads CASSSGAQHTF. The CDR3 nucleotides are TGTGCCAGCAGTTCGGGGGCGCAGCACACCTTC.

J is TRBJ2-1 and V is TRBV29-1; D is uncertain. Trimming pared 5 bases from V and 10 bases from J, leaving 18 bases between. The germline CDR1 and CDR2 sequences are SQVTM and ANQGSEA. CDR3 length: 13 amino acids. CDR3 nucleotides: TGCAGCGTTCTGACGGGCATTGGATACGAGCAGTTCTTC. Encoded protein: CSVLTGIGYEQFF.

Only a few counts were recorded for this clonotype. The rearrangement joins TRBV5-1 to TRBJ2-3, with D perhaps matching TRBD1 (6 bases). Germline-derived CDR1 and CDR2 are SGHRS and YFSETQ. There are 16 residues in the CDR3. V lost 3 bases and J 4 bases, leaving 18 bases between the germline ends. DNA for the CDR3: TGCGCCAGCAGCTGGGGCGCACCCAGGGGAGCAGATACGCAGTATTTT. As protein: CASSWGAPRGADTQYF.

This clonotype was observed a handful of times. The chain is built from TRBV28 and TRBJ2-5; maybe TRBD2 (5 bases). V lost 6 bases to trimming and J lost 2 bases, with 7 bases between them. There are 12 residues in the CDR3. Germline V gene lookup returns CDR1 MDHEN and CDR2 SYDVKM. The CDR3 sequence is CASRSGQETQYF. The CDR3 coding sequence is TGTGCCAGCAGATCGGGACAAGAGACCCAGTACTTC.

The chain carries TRBV28 and TRBJ1-5, with D perhaps TRBD1 (6 bases). Trimming took off 7 bases at V and 6 bases at J, with 16 bases between the two ends. The CDR3 totals 14 residues. Looked up from germline, CDR1 is MDHEN and CDR2 is SYDVKM. The CDR3 nucleotides read TGTGCCAGCACCCCCGTGGGGGGCGGTCAGCCCCAGCATTTT. Protein product: CASTPVGGGQPQHF.

The rearrangement joins TRBV12-5 to TRBJ1-2; TRBD1 aligns across 10 bases. Germline CDR1 reads LGHNT; CDR2 reads FRNRAP. CDR3 length: 16 residues. V trimming: 6 bases; J trimming: 2 bases; junction bases outside the gene matches: 9. In DNA, the CDR3 is TGTGCTAGTGGCCTTAACCGGGACAGGGGAAACTATGGCTACACCTTC. It codes for CASGLNRDRGNYGYTF.

This clonotype was seen more than once but under ten times. V is TRBV12-5 and J is TRBJ2-3; D might be TRBD2 (6 bases). Trimming removed 2 bases at V and 2 bases at J, with 14 bases between. The CDR3 is made up of 16 amino acids. Germline V gives CDR1 LGHNT, CDR2 FRNRAP. The CDR3 sequence: CASGLFVGGVTDTQYF. CDR3 DNA: TGTGCTAGTGGTTTGTTTGTCGGGGGTGTCACAGATACGCAGTATTTT.